This is a list of T cell receptor beta chains from one sample in a study of T cell repertoires in cytomegalovirus infection. MiXCR, run by TCRdb on the reads, gives a single entry per CDR3 protein. The table shows roughly 180,000 distinct CDR3 sequences, with about 15% occurring only once. The source material was CD8+ T cells from PBMCs. The receptors come from a human donor in good health (CMV status not recorded). Some clones in this sample may be carry-over from other donors' samples. Both conserved end residues are part of each CDR3. The order of the fields is V gene, D gene, J gene, clone size, CDR3 protein, CDR3 DNA. D genes are given only for firm matches. A clone size is listed for some rows: how often the clone was seen (once, few, many), or a class if it is expanded.

V gene: TRBV28
D gene: TRBD1
J gene: TRBJ1-5
clone size: few
CDR3 protein: CASTDVGGGNQPQHF
CDR3 DNA: TGTGCCAGCACTGACGTAGGGGGCGGCAATCAGCCCCAGCATTTT

V gene: TRBV20-1
D gene: NA
J gene: TRBJ1-6
clone size: NA
CDR3 protein: CSARDLFRDTYNSPLHF
CDR3 DNA: TGCAGTGCTAGAGACCTCTTTAGGGACACGTATAATTCACCCCTCCACTTT

V gene: TRBV7-9
D gene: NA
J gene: TRBJ2-7
clone size: NA
CDR3 protein: CASSLPGDYEQYF
CDR3 DNA: TGTGCCAGCAGCTTACCAGGGGACTACGAGCAGTACTTC

V gene: TRBV7-2
D gene: NA
J gene: TRBJ2-7
clone size: few
CDR3 protein: CASSRRGYEQYF
CDR3 DNA: TGTGCCAGCAGCCGTCGAGGTTACGAGCAGTACTTC

V gene: TRBV5-6
D gene: NA
J gene: TRBJ2-3
clone size: NA
CDR3 protein: CASSTQDTQYF
CDR3 DNA: TGTGCCAGCAGTACTCAGGATACGCAGTATTTT

V gene: TRBV9
D gene: NA
J gene: TRBJ1-5
clone size: NA
CDR3 protein: CASSRDGSNQPQHF
CDR3 DNA: TGTGCCAGCAGCCGGGACGGTAGCAATCAGCCCCAGCATTTT

V gene: TRBV12-3/TRBV12-4
D gene: NA
J gene: TRBJ2-7
clone size: few
CDR3 protein: CASSSEGHYEQYF
CDR3 DNA: TGTGCCAGCAGTTCCGAAGGACACTACGAGCAGTACTTC

V gene: TRBV12-3/TRBV12-4
D gene: TRBD2
J gene: TRBJ2-5
clone size: few
CDR3 protein: CASSLAGGLETQYF
CDR3 DNA: TGTGCCAGCAGTTTAGCGGGGGGGTTAGAGACCCAGTACTTC

V gene: TRBV7-9
D gene: NA
J gene: TRBJ1-1
clone size: few
CDR3 protein: CASSPSEGRMNTEAFF
CDR3 DNA: TGTGCCAGCAGCCCATCCGAGGGACGGATGAACACTGAAGCTTTCTTT

V gene: TRBV7-9
D gene: TRBD1
J gene: TRBJ2-1
clone size: NA
CDR3 protein: CASRGRDRTYNEQFF
CDR3 DNA: TGTGCCAGCCGAGGGCGGGACAGGACTTACAATGAGCAGTTCTTC

V gene: TRBV27
D gene: TRBD1
J gene: TRBJ1-2
clone size: few
CDR3 protein: CASSGQGNYGYTF
CDR3 DNA: TGTGCCAGCAGCGGACAGGGTAACTATGGCTACACCTTC

V gene: TRBV29-1
D gene: NA
J gene: TRBJ2-6
clone size: NA
CDR3 protein: CSVEQRGSSGANVLTF
CDR3 DNA: TGCAGCGTTGAACAGAGAGGTTCCTCTGGGGCCAACGTCCTGACTTTC

V gene: TRBV29-1
D gene: TRBD2
J gene: TRBJ2-1
clone size: few
CDR3 protein: CSVGKRGAAYNEQFF
CDR3 DNA: TGCAGCGTGGGGAAGCGGGGGGCCGCCTACAATGAGCAGTTCTTC

V gene: TRBV7-2
D gene: TRBD2
J gene: TRBJ2-5
clone size: NA
CDR3 protein: CASSRRSGVRGETQYF
CDR3 DNA: TGTGCCAGCAGCCGTCGTAGTGGGGTGCGGGGGGAGACCCAGTACTTC

V gene: TRBV5-4
D gene: TRBD2
J gene: TRBJ2-1
clone size: once
CDR3 protein: CASYTSGGTFLLNEQFF
CDR3 DNA: TGTGCCAGCTATACTAGCGGGGGGACTTTTCTACTCAATGAGCAGTTCTTC

V gene: TRBV7-9
D gene: NA
J gene: TRBJ2-2
clone size: NA
CDR3 protein: CASSFTLNTGELFF
CDR3 DNA: TGTGCCAGCAGCTTTACCTTGAACACCGGGGAGCTGTTTTTT

V gene: TRBV7-9
D gene: TRBD1
J gene: TRBJ2-7
clone size: NA
CDR3 protein: CASSPRSGQGEYTYEQYF
CDR3 DNA: TGTGCCAGCAGCCCCCGTTCGGGACAGGGTGAATACACCTACGAGCAGTACTTC

V gene: TRBV12-3/TRBV12-4
D gene: NA
J gene: TRBJ2-3
clone size: NA
CDR3 protein: CASSPFLAGSTDTQYF
CDR3 DNA: TGTGCCAGCAGTCCGTTCTTGGCGGGCAGCACAGATACGCAGTATTTT

V gene: TRBV27
D gene: NA
J gene: TRBJ1-2
clone size: NA
CDR3 protein: CASSSGAGYDGYTF
CDR3 DNA: TGTGCCAGCAGTTCAGGGGCCGGTTATGATGGCTACACCTTC

V gene: TRBV10-3
D gene: NA
J gene: TRBJ2-3
clone size: few
CDR3 protein: CAISETGRTDTQYF
CDR3 DNA: TGTGCCATCAGTGAAACGGGGCGCACAGATACGCAGTATTTT

V gene: TRBV28
D gene: NA
J gene: TRBJ1-1
clone size: NA
CDR3 protein: CASSYQGGNTEAFF
CDR3 DNA: TGTGCCAGCAGTTACCAGGGAGGGAACACTGAAGCTTTCTTT

V gene: TRBV27
D gene: TRBD1
J gene: TRBJ1-5
clone size: few
CDR3 protein: CASSLRGLIQPQHF
CDR3 DNA: TGTGCCAGCAGTTTGAGGGGGCTGATTCAGCCCCAGCATTTT

V gene: TRBV6-1
D gene: TRBD2
J gene: TRBJ2-1
clone size: few
CDR3 protein: CASSELPSLLAAYNEQFF
CDR3 DNA: TGTGCCAGCAGTGAACTCCCTAGCCTACTAGCGGCCTACAATGAGCAGTTCTTC

V gene: TRBV7-7
D gene: TRBD2
J gene: TRBJ2-5
clone size: many
CDR3 protein: CASSPGGRETQYF
CDR3 DNA: TGTGCCAGCAGCCCGGGAGGACGAGAGACCCAGTACTTC

V gene: TRBV7-8
D gene: NA
J gene: TRBJ2-1
clone size: NA
CDR3 protein: CASSISPRNEQFF
CDR3 DNA: TGTGCCAGCAGCATTTCCCCGAGGAATGAGCAGTTCTTC

V gene: TRBV15
D gene: NA
J gene: TRBJ2-1
clone size: NA
CDR3 protein: CATSGPISYNEQFF
CDR3 DNA: TGTGCCACCAGCGGTCCTATATCCTACAATGAGCAGTTCTTC

V gene: TRBV2
D gene: TRBD1
J gene: TRBJ2-6
clone size: NA
CDR3 protein: CASSLAADRGQAGANVLTF
CDR3 DNA: TGTGCCAGCAGCCTCGCCGCTGACAGGGGACAAGCTGGGGCCAACGTCCTGACTTTC

V gene: TRBV7-2
D gene: TRBD1
J gene: TRBJ2-3
clone size: NA
CDR3 protein: CASSPGTAQYF
CDR3 DNA: TGTGCCAGCAGCCCTGGGACAGCGCAGTATTTT

V gene: TRBV14
D gene: NA
J gene: TRBJ2-7
clone size: few
CDR3 protein: CASSQEGPAAYEQYF
CDR3 DNA: TGTGCCAGCAGCCAAGAAGGGCCAGCGGCCTACGAGCAGTACTTC

V gene: TRBV29-1
D gene: NA
J gene: TRBJ2-5
clone size: NA
CDR3 protein: CSVPGAQETQYF
CDR3 DNA: TGCAGCGTCCCCGGGGCCCAAGAGACCCAGTACTTC

V gene: TRBV5-6
D gene: NA
J gene: TRBJ1-5
clone size: NA
CDR3 protein: CASSSRTGYDQPQHF
CDR3 DNA: TGTGCCAGCAGCTCAAGGACGGGTTACGATCAGCCCCAGCATTTT

V gene: TRBV7-6
D gene: TRBD1
J gene: TRBJ2-7
clone size: NA
CDR3 protein: CASSVRQGPTYEQYF
CDR3 DNA: TGTGCCAGCAGCGTCAGACAGGGGCCCACCTACGAGCAGTACTTC

V gene: TRBV6-1
D gene: NA
J gene: TRBJ2-7
clone size: NA
CDR3 protein: CASSEWGETYEQYF
CDR3 DNA: TGTGCCAGCAGTGAATGGGGAGAAACCTACGAGCAGTACTTC

V gene: TRBV11-2
D gene: TRBD1
J gene: TRBJ2-5
clone size: few
CDR3 protein: CASSLFGQGLPRLRETQYF
CDR3 DNA: TGTGCCAGCAGCTTATTTGGACAGGGGCTACCCCGCTTGAGAGAGACCCAGTACTTC

V gene: TRBV6-2/TRBV6-3
D gene: NA
J gene: TRBJ1-1
clone size: NA
CDR3 protein: CASSYDGGGLNTEAFF
CDR3 DNA: TGTGCCAGCAGTTACGACGGAGGGGGGTTGAACACTGAAGCTTTCTTT

V gene: TRBV5-6
D gene: TRBD2
J gene: TRBJ2-3
clone size: once
CDR3 protein: CASSLLTSDNTDTQYF
CDR3 DNA: TGTGCCAGCAGCTTGTTGACTAGCGATAACACAGATACGCAGTATTTT

V gene: TRBV2
D gene: TRBD1
J gene: TRBJ1-1
clone size: NA
CDR3 protein: CASSESTGGSEAFF
CDR3 DNA: TGTGCCAGCAGTGAGTCAACAGGGGGCTCTGAAGCTTTCTTT

V gene: TRBV29-1
D gene: NA
J gene: TRBJ1-2
clone size: few
CDR3 protein: CSVESGTGKGYTF
CDR3 DNA: TGCAGCGTTGAATCGGGGACCGGAAAGGGCTACACCTTC

V gene: TRBV28
D gene: TRBD2
J gene: TRBJ2-5
clone size: many
CDR3 protein: CASSWGFGGGSYQETQYF
CDR3 DNA: TGTGCCAGCAGTTGGGGTTTTGGGGGGGGGTCATACCAAGAGACCCAGTACTTC

V gene: TRBV7-9
D gene: TRBD2
J gene: TRBJ2-1
clone size: NA
CDR3 protein: CASSHRITSGGGSHNEQFF
CDR3 DNA: TGTGCCAGCAGCCATCGAATCACTAGCGGGGGTGGGAGCCACAATGAGCAGTTCTTC

V gene: TRBV28
D gene: TRBD2
J gene: TRBJ2-3
clone size: NA
CDR3 protein: CASSFPGLAGASTDTQYF
CDR3 DNA: TGTGCCAGCAGTTTCCCGGGACTAGCGGGGGCTAGCACAGATACGCAGTATTTT

V gene: TRBV6-5
D gene: TRBD1
J gene: TRBJ2-7
clone size: few
CDR3 protein: CASSTGVKETSYEQYF
CDR3 DNA: TGTGCCAGCAGTACAGGGGTAAAGGAAACCTCCTACGAGCAGTACTTC

V gene: TRBV20-1
D gene: NA
J gene: TRBJ2-7
clone size: few
CDR3 protein: CRIGDPKYF
CDR3 DNA: TGCAGGATAGGGGACCCAAAGTACTTC

V gene: TRBV28
D gene: TRBD1
J gene: TRBJ1-3
clone size: few
CDR3 protein: CASSRTIDRGHGGNTIYF
CDR3 DNA: TGTGCCAGCAGTAGAACCATCGACAGGGGTCACGGCGGAAACACCATATATTTT

V gene: TRBV7-2
D gene: NA
J gene: TRBJ1-1
clone size: NA
CDR3 protein: CASSIRTRVATEAFF
CDR3 DNA: TGTGCCAGCAGCATAAGGACGAGGGTGGCCACTGAAGCTTTCTTT

V gene: TRBV6-2/TRBV6-3
D gene: NA
J gene: TRBJ2-7
clone size: few
CDR3 protein: CASSSRVDGIHEQYF
CDR3 DNA: TGTGCCAGCAGCTCCAGGGTGGACGGTATCCACGAGCAGTACTTC

V gene: TRBV6-2/TRBV6-3
D gene: TRBD1
J gene: TRBJ1-1
clone size: few
CDR3 protein: CASSYNQAGGKVAFF
CDR3 DNA: TGTGCCAGCAGTTACAACCAAGCAGGGGGCAAAGTGGCTTTCTTT

V gene: TRBV4-1
D gene: NA
J gene: TRBJ2-5
clone size: few
CDR3 protein: CASSQEGETQYF
CDR3 DNA: TGCGCCAGCAGCCAAGAGGGAGAGACCCAGTACTTC

V gene: TRBV2
D gene: NA
J gene: TRBJ2-1
clone size: NA
CDR3 protein: CASSEAPGNEQFF
CDR3 DNA: TGTGCCAGCAGTGAGGCTCCGGGAAATGAGCAGTTCTTC

V gene: TRBV27
D gene: NA
J gene: TRBJ1-1
clone size: NA
CDR3 protein: CASSPTGLLLSTEAFF
CDR3 DNA: TGTGCCAGCAGTCCTACAGGGTTACTCCTCTCCACTGAAGCTTTCTTT

V gene: TRBV5-6
D gene: NA
J gene: TRBJ2-4
clone size: few
CDR3 protein: CASSYGRIIAKNIQYF
CDR3 DNA: TGTGCCAGCAGCTACGGACGGATCATAGCCAAAAACATTCAGTACTTC

V gene: TRBV7-9
D gene: NA
J gene: TRBJ2-7
clone size: few
CDR3 protein: CASSVDSLIYEQYF
CDR3 DNA: TGTGCCAGCAGCGTGGACAGTTTGATCTACGAGCAGTACTTC

V gene: TRBV4-2
D gene: NA
J gene: TRBJ1-1
clone size: NA
CDR3 protein: CASSPYMNTEAFF
CDR3 DNA: TGTGCCAGCAGCCCTTATATGAACACTGAAGCTTTCTTT

V gene: TRBV7-9
D gene: TRBD1
J gene: TRBJ1-1
clone size: few
CDR3 protein: CASSPPGGTNTEAFF
CDR3 DNA: TGTGCCAGCAGCCCCCCAGGGGGAACGAACACTGAAGCTTTCTTT

V gene: TRBV12-3/TRBV12-4
D gene: NA
J gene: TRBJ1-1
clone size: NA
CDR3 protein: CASTPDQNTEAFF
CDR3 DNA: TGTGCCAGCACCCCGGACCAGAACACTGAAGCTTTCTTT